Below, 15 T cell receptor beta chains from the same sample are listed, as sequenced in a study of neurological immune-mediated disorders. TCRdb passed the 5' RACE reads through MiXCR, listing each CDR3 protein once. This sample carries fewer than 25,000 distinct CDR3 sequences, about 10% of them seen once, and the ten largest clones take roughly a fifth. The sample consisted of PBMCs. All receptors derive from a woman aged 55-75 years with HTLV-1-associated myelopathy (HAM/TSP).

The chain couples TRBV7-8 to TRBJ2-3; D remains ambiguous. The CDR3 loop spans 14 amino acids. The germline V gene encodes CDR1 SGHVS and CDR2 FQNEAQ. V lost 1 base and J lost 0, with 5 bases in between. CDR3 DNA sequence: TGTGCCAGCAGCTTAGGGGTCAGCACAGATACGCAGTATTTT. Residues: CASSLGVSTDTQYF.

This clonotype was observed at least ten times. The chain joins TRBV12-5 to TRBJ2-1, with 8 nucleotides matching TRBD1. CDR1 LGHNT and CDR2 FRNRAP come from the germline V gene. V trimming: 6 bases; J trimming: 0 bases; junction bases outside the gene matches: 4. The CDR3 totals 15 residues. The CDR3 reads CASGAGQGSYNEQFF. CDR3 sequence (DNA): TGTGCTAGTGGGGCCGGACAGGGCTCCTACAATGAGCAGTTCTTC.

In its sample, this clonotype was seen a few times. The CDR3 protein is CAWSRLAGDLRTYEQYF. The DNA of the CDR3 is TGTGCCTGGAGCCGACTAGCGGGGGACCTCCGGACCTACGAGCAGTACTTC. The chain has TRBV30 and TRBJ2-7; 12 nucleotides align to TRBD2. Germline loops: CDR1 GTSNPN, CDR2 SVGIG (reference sequence). The CDR3 extends over 17 amino acids. V shed 3 bases, J shed 2 bases, and the junction held 11 bases outside the gene matches.

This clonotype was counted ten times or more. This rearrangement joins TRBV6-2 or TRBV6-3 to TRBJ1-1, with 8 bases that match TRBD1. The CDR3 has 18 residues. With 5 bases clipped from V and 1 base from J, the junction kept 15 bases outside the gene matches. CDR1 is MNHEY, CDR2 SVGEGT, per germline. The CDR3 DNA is TGTGCCAGCAGTCCGAAACAGACAGGGGCGTGGAAGAACACTGAAGCTTTCTTT. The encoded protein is CASSPKQTGAWKNTEAFF.

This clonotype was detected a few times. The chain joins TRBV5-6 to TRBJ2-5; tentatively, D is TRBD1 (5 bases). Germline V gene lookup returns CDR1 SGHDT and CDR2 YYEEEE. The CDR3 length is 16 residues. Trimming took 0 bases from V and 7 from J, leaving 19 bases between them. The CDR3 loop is CASSLAKSAGHRTQYF. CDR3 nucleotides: TGTGCCAGCAGCTTGGCCAAATCGGCAGGGCATCGGACCCAGTACTTC.

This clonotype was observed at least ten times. The CDR3 here is CAISENPGTGAQETQYF. The DNA of the CDR3 is TGTGCCATCAGTGAGAATCCGGGGACAGGAGCTCAAGAGACCCAGTACTTC. This sequence joins TRBV10-3 and TRBJ2-5; TRBD1 agrees at 8 bases. With 2 bases clipped from V and 2 bases from J, the junction kept 10 bases outside the gene matches. The CDR3 loop spans 17 amino acids. Germline V CDR1 and CDR2: ENHRY, SYGVKD.

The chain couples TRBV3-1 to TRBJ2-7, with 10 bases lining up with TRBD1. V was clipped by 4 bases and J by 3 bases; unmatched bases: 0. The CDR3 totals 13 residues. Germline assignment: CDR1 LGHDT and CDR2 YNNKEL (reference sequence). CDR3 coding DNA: TGTGCCAGCAGCCGGACAGGGGGCTACGAGCAGTACTTC. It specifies CASSRTGGYEQYF.

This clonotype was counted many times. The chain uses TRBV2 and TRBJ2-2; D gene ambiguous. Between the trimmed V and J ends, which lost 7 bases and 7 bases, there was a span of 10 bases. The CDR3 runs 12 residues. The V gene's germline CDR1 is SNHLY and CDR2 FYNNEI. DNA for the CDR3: TGTGCCAGCACCCTTCGGAGCGGGGAGCTGTTTTTT. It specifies CASTLRSGELFF.

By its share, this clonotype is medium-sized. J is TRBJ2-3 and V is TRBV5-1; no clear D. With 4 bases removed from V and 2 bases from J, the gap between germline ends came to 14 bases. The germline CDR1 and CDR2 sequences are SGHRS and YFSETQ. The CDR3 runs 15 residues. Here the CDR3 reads CASSIGDIFTDTQYF. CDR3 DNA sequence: TGCGCCAGCAGCATCGGTGACATTTTCACAGATACGCAGTATTTT.

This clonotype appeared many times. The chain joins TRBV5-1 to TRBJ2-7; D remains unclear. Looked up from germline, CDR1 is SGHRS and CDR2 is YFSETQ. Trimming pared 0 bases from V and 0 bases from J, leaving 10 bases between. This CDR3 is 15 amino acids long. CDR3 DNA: TGCGCCAGCAGCTTGGATCTGACCGGCTCCTACGAGCAGTACTTC. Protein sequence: CASSLDLTGSYEQYF.

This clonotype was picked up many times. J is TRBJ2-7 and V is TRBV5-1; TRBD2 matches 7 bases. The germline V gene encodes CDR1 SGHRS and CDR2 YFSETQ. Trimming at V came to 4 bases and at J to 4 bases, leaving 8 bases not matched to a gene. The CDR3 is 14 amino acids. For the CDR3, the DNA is TGCGCCAGCAGCCTTACATGGGGGGGATACGAGCAGTACTTC. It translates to CASSLTWGGYEQYF.

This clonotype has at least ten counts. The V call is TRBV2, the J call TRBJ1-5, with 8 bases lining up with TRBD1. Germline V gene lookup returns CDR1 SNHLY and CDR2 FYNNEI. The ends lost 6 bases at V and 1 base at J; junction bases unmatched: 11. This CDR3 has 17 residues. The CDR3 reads CASRNPTGVESNQPQHF. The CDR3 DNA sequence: TGTGCCAGCAGGAATCCGACAGGGGTCGAGAGCAATCAGCCCCAGCATTTT. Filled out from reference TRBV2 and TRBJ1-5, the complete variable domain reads EPEVTQTPSHQVTQMGQEVILRCVPISNHLYFYWYRQILGQKVEFLVSFYNNEISEKSEIFDDQFSVERPDGSNFTLKIRSTKLEDSAMYFCASRNPTGVESNQPQHFGDGTRLSIL.

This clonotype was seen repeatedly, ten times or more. The CDR3 nucleotides are TGTGCCAGTAACCTACAGGGACAGGGACACGAGCAGTACTTC. Residues: CASNLQGQGHEQYF. The rearrangement uses TRBV6-2 or TRBV6-3 and TRBJ2-7; 9 nucleotides match TRBD1. CDR1 is MNHEY, CDR2 SVGEGT, per germline. V lost 9 bases and J lost 5; bases outside the gene matches: 11. CDR3 length equals 14 residues.

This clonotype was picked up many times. The CDR3 loop reads CASSLTGDRLISGANVLTF. As DNA, the CDR3 is TGCGCCAGCAGCTTGACAGGGGACAGGTTGATCTCTGGGGCCAACGTCCTGACTTTC. The chain has TRBV5-1 and TRBJ2-6, with 8 bases aligning to TRBD1. J was trimmed by 0 bases and V by 1 base; bases with no gene match: 9. Germline V gene data show CDR1 as SGHRS and CDR2 as YFSETQ. The CDR3 sequence is 19 residues long. Looking up the rest from reference TRBV5-1 and TRBJ2-6 gives the full variable domain: KAGVTQTPRYLIKTRGQQVTLSCSPISGHRSVSWYQQTPGQGLQFLFEYFSETQRNKGNFPGRFSGRQFSNSRSEMNVSTLELGDSALYLCASSLTGDRLISGANVLTFGAGSRLTVL.

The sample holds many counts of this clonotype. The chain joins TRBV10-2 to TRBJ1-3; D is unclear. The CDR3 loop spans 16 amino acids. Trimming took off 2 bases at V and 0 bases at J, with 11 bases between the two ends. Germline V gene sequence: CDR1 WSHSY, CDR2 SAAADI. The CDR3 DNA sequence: TGCGCCAGCAGTGAGCCCACCCAACCCTCTGGAAACACCATATATTTT. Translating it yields CASSEPTQPSGNTIYF.